The clone carrying this T cell receptor (beta chain) was counted between two and nine times. The record originates from a study of OX40 agonist ivuxolimab in advanced cancers. The V gene lost 0 bases and the J gene lost 3 bases, with 11 bases spanning the gap. Germline V gives CDR1 SGHTA, CDR2 FQGNSA. The CDR3 has 16 residues. This table comes from immunoSEQ multiplex PCR, and its TCRdb copy is limited to in-frame clones, with some not included. Here the sample spans some 70,000 clones, around 86% being singletons. The sequence was collected from an adult with an advanced solid tumor such as melanoma, head and neck, liver or kidney cancer. The sample consisted of CD4+ or CD8+ T cells sorted from blood, taken in a trial of the OX40 agonist ivuxolimab. This chain joins TRBV7-2 and TRBJ2-2; D tentatively fits TRBD1 or TRBD2 (6 bases each). The CDR3 reads CASSLAGGLYTGELFF. The CDR3 DNA is TGTGCCAGCAGCTTAGCCGGGGGCCTTTACACCGGGGAGCTGTTTTTT.